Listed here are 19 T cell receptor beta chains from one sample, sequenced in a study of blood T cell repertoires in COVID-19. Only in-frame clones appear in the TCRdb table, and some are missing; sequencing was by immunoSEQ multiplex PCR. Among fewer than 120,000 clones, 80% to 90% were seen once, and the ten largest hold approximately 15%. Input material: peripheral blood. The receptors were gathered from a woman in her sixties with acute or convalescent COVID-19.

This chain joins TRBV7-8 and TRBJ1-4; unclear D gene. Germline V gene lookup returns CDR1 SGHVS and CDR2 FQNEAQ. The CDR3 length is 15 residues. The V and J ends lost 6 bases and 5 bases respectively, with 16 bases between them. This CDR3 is CASRKSRARNEKLFF. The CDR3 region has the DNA TGTGCCAGCAGGAAATCACGAGCGAGGAATGAAAAACTGTTTTTT.

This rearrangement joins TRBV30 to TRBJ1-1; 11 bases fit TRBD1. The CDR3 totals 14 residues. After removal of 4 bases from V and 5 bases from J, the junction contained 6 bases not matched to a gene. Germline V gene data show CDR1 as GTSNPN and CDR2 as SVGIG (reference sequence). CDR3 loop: CAWNVGTGGTEAFF. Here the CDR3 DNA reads TGTGCCTGGAATGTAGGGACAGGGGGGACTGAAGCTTTCTTT.

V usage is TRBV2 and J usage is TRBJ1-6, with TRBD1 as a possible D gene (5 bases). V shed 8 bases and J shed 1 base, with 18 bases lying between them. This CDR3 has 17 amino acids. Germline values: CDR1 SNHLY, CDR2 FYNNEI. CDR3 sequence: CASPSRAQGSYNSPLHF. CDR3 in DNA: TGTGCCAGCCCTTCCCGGGCTCAGGGTTCCTATAATTCACCCCTCCACTTT.

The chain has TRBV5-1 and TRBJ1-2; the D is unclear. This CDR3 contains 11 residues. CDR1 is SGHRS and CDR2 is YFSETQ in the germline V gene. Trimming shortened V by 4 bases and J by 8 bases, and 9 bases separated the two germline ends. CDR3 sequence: CASSGSGGYTF. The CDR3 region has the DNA TGCGCCAGCAGCGGGTCGGGGGGCTACACCTTC.

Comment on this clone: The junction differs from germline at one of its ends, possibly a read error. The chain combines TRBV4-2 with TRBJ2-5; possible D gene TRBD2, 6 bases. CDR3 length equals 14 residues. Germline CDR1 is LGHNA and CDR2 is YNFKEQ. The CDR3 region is CVSSQEEGGGTQYF. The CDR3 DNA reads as TGTGTCAGCAGCCAGGAGGAGGGCGGAGGGACCCAGTACTTC.

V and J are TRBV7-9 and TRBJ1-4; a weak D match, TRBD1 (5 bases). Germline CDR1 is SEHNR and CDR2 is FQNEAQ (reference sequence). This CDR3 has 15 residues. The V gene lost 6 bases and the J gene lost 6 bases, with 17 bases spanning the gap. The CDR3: CASRGPTGGDEKLFF. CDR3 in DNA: TGTGCCAGCAGGGGACCTACCGGGGGGGATGAAAAACTGTTTTTT.

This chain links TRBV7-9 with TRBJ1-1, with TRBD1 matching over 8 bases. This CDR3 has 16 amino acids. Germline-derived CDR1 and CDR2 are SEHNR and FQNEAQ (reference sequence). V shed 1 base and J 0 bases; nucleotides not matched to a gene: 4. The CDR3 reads CASSLGHRGMNTEAFF. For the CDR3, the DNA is TGTGCCAGCAGCTTAGGCCACAGGGGGATGAACACTGAAGCTTTCTTT.

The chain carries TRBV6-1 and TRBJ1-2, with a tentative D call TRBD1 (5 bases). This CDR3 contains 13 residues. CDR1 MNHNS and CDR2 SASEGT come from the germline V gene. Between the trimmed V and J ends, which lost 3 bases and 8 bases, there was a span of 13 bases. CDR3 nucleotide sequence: TGTGCCAGCAGTGAGGTCGGGGGTCAAGGCTACACCTTC. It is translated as CASSEVGGQGYTF.

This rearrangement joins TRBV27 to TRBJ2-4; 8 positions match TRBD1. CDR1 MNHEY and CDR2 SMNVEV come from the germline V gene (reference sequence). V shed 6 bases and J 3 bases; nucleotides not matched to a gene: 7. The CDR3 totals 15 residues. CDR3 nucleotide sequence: TGTGCCAGCAGGGCAGGGGGCTCGGGCAAAAACATTCAGTACTTC. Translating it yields CASRAGGSGKNIQYF.

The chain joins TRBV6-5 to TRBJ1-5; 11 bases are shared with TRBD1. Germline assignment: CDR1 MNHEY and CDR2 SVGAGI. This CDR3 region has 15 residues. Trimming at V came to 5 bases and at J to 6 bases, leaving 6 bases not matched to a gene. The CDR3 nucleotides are TGTGCCAGCAGTCGGACAGGGGGCGAAGGTCAGCCCCAGCATTTT. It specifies CASSRTGGEGQPQHF.

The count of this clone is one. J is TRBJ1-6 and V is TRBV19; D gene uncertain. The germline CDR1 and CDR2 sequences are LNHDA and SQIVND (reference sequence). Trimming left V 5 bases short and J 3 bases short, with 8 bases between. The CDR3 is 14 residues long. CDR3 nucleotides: TGTGCCAGTAGTCTAGCCTTCTATAATTCACCCCTCCACTTT. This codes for CASSLAFYNSPLHF. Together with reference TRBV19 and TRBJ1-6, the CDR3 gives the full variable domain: DGGITQSPKYLFRKEGQNVTLSCEQNLNHDAMYWYRQDPGQGLRLIYYSQIVNDFQKGDIAEGYSVSREKKESFPLTVTSAQKNPTAFYLCASSLAFYNSPLHFGNGTRLTVT.

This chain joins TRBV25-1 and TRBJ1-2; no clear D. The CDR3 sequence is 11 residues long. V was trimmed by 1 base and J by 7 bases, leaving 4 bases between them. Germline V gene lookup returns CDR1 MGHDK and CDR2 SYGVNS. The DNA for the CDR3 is TGTGCCAGCAGTGAATCCCTTGGCTACACCTTC. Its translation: CASSESLGYTF.

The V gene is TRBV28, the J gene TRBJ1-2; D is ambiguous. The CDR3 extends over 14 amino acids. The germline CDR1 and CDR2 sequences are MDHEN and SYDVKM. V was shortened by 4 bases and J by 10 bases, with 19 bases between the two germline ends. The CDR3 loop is CASSSFPRERDYTF. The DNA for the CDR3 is TGTGCCAGCAGTTCCTTTCCTCGGGAGCGGGACTACACCTTC.

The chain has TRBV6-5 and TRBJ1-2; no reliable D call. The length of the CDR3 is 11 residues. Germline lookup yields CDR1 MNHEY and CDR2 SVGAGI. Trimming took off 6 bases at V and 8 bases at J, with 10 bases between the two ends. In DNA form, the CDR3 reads TGTGCCAGCAGCGAGAGGTACGGCTACACCTTC. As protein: CASSERYGYTF.

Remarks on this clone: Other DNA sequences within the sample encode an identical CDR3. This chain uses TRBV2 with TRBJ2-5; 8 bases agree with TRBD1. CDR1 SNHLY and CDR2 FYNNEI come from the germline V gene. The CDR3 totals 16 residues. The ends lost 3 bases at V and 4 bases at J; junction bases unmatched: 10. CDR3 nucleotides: TGTGCCAGCAGTGATCTTACAGGGGGTGGGGGAGAGACCCAGTACTTC. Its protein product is CASSDLTGGGGETQYF.

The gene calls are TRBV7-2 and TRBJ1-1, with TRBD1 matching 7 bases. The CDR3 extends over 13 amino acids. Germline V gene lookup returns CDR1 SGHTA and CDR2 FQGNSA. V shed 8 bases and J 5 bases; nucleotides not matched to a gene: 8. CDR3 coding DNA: TGTGCCAGCTTAAGAGGCAGGGGGACTGAAGCTTTCTTT. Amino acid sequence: CASLRGRGTEAFF.

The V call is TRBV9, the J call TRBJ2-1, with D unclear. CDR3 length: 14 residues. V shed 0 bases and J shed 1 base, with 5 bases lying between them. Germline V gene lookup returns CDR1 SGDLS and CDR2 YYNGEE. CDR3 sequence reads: CASSVVVSYNEQFF. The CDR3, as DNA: TGTGCCAGCAGCGTAGTAGTTTCCTACAATGAGCAGTTCTTC.

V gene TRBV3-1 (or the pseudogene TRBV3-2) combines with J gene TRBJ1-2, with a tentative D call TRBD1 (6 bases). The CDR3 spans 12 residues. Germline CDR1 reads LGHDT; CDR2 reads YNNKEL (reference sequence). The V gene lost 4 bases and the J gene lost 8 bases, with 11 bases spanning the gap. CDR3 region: CASSLRGRGYTF. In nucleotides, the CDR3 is TGTGCCAGCAGCCTCAGGGGCCGCGGCTACACCTTC.

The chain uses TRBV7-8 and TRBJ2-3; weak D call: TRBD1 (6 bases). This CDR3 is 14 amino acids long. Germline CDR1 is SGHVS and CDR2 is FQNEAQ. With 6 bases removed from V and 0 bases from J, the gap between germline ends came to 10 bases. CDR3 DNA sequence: TGTGCCAGCAGAGACAGGAGAAGCACAGATACGCAGTATTTT. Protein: CASRDRRSTDTQYF.